This TCR beta chain was sequenced during a study of monozygotic twins with inflammatory bowel disease. CDR3 size: 12 residues. CDR1 is ENHRY and CDR2 is SYGVKD in the germline V gene. No DNA is given; TCRdb re-called the 5' RACE reads and lists each CDR3 protein once. The ten most abundant clones cover around 7.2% of a sample with 80,000 or so distinct CDR3 sequences. This sequence was found in a human donor with ulcerative colitis or Crohn's disease, or a healthy co-twin of an affected twin (not recorded which). The sample comprised blood. This sequence joins TRBV10-3 and TRBJ1-1. CDR3 loop: CAIKAGNTEAFF.